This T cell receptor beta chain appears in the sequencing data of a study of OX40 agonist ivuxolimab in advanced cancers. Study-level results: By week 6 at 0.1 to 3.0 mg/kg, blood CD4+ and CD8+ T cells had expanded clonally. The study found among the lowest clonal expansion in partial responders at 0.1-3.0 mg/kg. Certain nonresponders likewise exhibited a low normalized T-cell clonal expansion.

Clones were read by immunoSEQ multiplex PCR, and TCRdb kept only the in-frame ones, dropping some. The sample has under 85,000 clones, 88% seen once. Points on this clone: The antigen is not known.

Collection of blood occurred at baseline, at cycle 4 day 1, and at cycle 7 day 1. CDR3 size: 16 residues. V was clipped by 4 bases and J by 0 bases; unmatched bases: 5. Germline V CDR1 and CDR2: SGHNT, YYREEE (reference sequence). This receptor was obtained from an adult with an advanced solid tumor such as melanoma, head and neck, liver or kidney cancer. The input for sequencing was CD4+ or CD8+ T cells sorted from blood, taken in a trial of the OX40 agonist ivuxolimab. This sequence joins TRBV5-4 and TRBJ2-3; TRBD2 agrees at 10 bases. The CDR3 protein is CASSPGTSVSTDTQYF. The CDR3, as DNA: TGTGCCAGCAGCCCCGGGACTAGCGTTAGCACAGATACGCAGTATTTT.